This T cell receptor beta chain was sequenced during a study of immune evolution from preneoplasia to lung adenocarcinoma. General study results and limits: Top clone frequencies peaked in normal lung, apparently declining through invasive adenocarcinoma.

This clone has a single count. No antigen is known for it. Profiled with immunoSEQ multiplex PCR; TCRdb holds only in-frame clones, not every one. The sample gives about 14,000 clones, approximately 78% of which show up once; around 4% is in the top ten. Germline V gene lookup returns CDR1 SNHLY and CDR2 FYNNEI. The CDR3 runs 13 residues. The ends were cut back, 5 bases at V and 3 bases at J, with 7 bases in the middle. The specimen sequenced was FFPE minimally invasive lung adenocarcinoma tissue. The receptor was derived from a person aged 70 to 80 with lung adenocarcinoma. This chain links TRBV2 with TRBJ2-2, with D uncertain. The CDR3, as DNA: TGTGCCAGCAGTTTCGGGCACACCGGGGAGCTGTTTTTT. This encodes CASSFGHTGELFF.